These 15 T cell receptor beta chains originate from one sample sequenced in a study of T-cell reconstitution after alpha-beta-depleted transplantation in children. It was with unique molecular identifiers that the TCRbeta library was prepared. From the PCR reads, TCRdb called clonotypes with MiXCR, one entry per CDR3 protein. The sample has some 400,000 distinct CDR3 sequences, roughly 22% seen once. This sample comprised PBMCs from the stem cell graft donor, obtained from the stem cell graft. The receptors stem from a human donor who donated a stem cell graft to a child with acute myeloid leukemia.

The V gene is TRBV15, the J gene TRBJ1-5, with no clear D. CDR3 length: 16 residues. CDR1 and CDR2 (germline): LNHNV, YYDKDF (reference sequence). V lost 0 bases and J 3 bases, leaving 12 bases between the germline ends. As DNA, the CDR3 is TGTGCCACCAGCAGAGATCCCGGGCAGGTCAATCAGCCCCAGCATTTT. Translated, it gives CATSRDPGQVNQPQHF.

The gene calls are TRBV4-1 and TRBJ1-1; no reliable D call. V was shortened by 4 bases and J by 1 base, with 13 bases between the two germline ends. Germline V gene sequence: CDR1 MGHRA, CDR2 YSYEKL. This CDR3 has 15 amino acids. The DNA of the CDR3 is TGCGCCAGCAGCCCCCTAGGGTCGGAGAACACTGAAGCTTTCTTT. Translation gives CASSPLGSENTEAFF.

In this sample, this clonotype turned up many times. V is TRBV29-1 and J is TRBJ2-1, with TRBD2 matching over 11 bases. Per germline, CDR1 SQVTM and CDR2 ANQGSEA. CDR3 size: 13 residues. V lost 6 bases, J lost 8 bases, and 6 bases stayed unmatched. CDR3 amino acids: CSVPRLAGYEQFF. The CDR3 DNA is TGCAGCGTGCCCCGACTAGCGGGATATGAGCAGTTCTTC.

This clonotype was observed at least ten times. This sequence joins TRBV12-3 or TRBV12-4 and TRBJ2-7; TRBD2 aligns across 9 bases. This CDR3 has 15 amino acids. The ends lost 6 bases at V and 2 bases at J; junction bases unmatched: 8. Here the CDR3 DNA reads TGTGCCAGCAGCCCGACTAGCGGATTAACCTACGAGCAGTACTTC. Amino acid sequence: CASSPTSGLTYEQYF.

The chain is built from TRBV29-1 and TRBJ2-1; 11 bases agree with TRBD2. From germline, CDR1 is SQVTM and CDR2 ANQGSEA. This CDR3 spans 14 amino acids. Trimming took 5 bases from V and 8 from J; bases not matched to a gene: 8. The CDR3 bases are TGCAGCGTTCGAACTAGCGGGAGTATCTATGAGCAGTTCTTC. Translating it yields CSVRTSGSIYEQFF.

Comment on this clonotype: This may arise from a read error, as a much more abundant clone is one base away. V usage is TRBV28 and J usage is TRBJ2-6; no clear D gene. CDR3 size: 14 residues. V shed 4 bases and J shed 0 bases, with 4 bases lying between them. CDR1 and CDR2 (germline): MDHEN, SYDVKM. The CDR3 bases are TGTGCCAGCAGTTGGGGCTCTGGGGCCAACGTCCTGACTTTC. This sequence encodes CASSWGSGANVLTF.

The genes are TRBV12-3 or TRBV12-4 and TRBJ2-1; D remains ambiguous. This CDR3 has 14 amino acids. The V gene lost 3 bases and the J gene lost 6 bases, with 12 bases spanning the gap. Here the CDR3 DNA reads TGTGCCAGCAGTTTGGGGATTAGCTTCAATGAGCAGTTCTTC. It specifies CASSLGISFNEQFF.

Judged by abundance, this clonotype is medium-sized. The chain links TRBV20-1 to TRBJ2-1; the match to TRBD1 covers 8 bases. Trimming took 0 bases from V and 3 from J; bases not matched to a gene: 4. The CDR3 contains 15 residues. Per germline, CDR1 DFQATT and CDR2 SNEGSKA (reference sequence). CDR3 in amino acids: CSARDAGQGYNEQFF. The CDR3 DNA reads TGCAGTGCTAGAGATGCCGGACAGGGCTACAATGAGCAGTTCTTC.

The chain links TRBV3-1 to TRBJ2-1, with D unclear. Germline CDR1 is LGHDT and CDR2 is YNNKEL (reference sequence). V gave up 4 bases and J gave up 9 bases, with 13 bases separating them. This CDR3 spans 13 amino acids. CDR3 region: CASSPQKSSEQFF. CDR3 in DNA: TGTGCCAGCAGCCCCCAGAAGTCCAGTGAGCAGTTCTTC.

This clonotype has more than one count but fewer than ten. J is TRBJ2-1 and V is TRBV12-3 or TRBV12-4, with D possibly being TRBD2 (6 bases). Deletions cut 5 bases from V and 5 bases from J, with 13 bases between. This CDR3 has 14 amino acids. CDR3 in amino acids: CASSPLAKNNEQFF. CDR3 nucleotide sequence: TGTGCCAGCAGTCCCCTAGCGAAAAACAATGAGCAGTTCTTC.

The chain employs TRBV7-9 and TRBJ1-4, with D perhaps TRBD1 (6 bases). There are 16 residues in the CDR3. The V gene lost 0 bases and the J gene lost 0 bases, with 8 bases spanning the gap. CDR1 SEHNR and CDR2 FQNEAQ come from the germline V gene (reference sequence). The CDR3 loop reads CASSLAGGATNEKLFF. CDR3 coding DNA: TGTGCCAGCAGCTTAGCAGGGGGTGCAACTAATGAAAAACTGTTTTTT.

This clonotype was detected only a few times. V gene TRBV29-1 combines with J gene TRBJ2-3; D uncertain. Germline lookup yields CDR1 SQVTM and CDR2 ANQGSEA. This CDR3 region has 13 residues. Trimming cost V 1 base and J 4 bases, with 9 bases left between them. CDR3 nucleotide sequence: TGCAGCGTTGAAGGAAGGGCCGCAGATACGCAGTATTTT. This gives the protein CSVEGRAADTQYF.

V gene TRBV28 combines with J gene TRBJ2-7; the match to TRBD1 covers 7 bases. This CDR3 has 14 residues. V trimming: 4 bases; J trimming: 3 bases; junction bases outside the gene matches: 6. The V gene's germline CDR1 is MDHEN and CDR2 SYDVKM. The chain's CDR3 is CASSSGTVYYEQYF. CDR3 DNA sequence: TGTGCCAGCAGTTCCGGGACAGTTTACTACGAGCAGTACTTC.

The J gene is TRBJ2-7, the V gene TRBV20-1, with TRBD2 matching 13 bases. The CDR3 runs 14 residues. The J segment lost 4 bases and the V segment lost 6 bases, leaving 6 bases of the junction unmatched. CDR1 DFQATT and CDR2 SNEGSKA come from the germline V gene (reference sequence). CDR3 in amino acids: CSANGLAGAYEQYF. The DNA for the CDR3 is TGCAGTGCCAACGGACTAGCGGGAGCTTACGAGCAGTACTTC.

The CDR3 here is CASSFRWSYNEQFF. The CDR3 coding sequence is TGTGCCAGCAGTTTTAGGTGGTCTTACAATGAGCAGTTCTTC. The gene calls are TRBV28 and TRBJ2-1; unclear D gene. V gave up 3 bases and J gave up 4 bases, with 10 bases separating them. Germline V gene lookup returns CDR1 MDHEN and CDR2 SYDVKM. The CDR3 runs to 14 residues.